This T cell receptor (beta chain) was captured by sequencing in a study of identical twins. The germline gives CDR1 SNHLY, CDR2 FYNNEI. The CDR3 is made up of 13 amino acids. Between the trimmed V and J ends, which lost 5 bases and 6 bases, there was a span of 13 bases. Each CDR3 protein is one row after TCRdb ran MiXCR on the 5' RACE reads. This sample yields 1.5 million to 2 million distinct CDR3 sequences, of which less than 40% are seen a single time; about 0.27% belongs to the top ten. Sequenced sample: cord blood. The chain links TRBV2 to TRBJ1-2; no firm D call. The source of this sequence is a newborn girl in good health. CDR3 amino acids: CASSLGPSNGYTF. CDR3 in DNA: TGTGCCAGCAGTCTCGGACCATCTAATGGCTACACCTTC.